Below, one T cell receptor beta chain is given with its context. V lost 4 bases and J 3 bases, leaving 7 bases between the germline ends. This CDR3 has 12 amino acids. The germline V gene has CDR1 SGHRS and CDR2 YFSETQ. This sample was taken from a study of blood T cell repertoires in COVID-19. Overall study context: The samples span acute and convalescent COVID-19 from the United States, Italy and Spain. T cells, B-cell-depleted T cells, or PBMCs supplied cDNA or gDNA.

Per the original methods: Cell counts per sample came from amplifying reference gene primers. Here immunoSEQ multiplex PCR was the method, and the copy in TCRdb shows in-frame clones only, minus some. That table is the source of V, J and clone size, and D and trimming were worked out from the DNA. Of 140,000 to 150,000 clones listed, around 81% are singletons. The specimen sequenced was peripheral blood. The chain joins TRBV5-1 to TRBJ1-2; the D gene is possibly TRBD1 (6 bases). This TCR was sampled from a woman in her forties with active or convalescent COVID-19. DNA of the CDR3: TGCGCCAGCAGCAGGACAGACTATGGCTACACCTTC. It encodes CASSRTDYGYTF.